Listed below are T cell receptor beta chains from one sample, sequenced in a study of cytomegalovirus exposure and HLA in healthy donors. Produced via immunoSEQ multiplex PCR; TCRdb's table is partial and in-frame only. The sample gives about 190,000 clones, about 80% of which show up once; approximately 7% is in the top ten. Sequencing was carried out using PBMCs. The receptor set was obtained from a man in his late teens or twenties in good health and CMV-seropositive. CDR3s include the opening cysteine and the closing phenylalanine or tryptophan. A D gene is named only where the DNA matches it firmly. Only part of the rows carry a size: once, few, many, or a class if the clone is expanded.

clone_size	d_call	j_call	cdr3_length	v_call	cdr3_nt	cdr3_aa
NA	NA	TRBJ1-1	15	TRBV27	TGTGCCAGCAGGCCGGGACTGTCAGTGAACACTGAAGCTTTCTTT	CASRPGLSVNTEAFF
NA	NA	TRBJ1-5	14	TRBV27	TGTGCCAGCAGTATCGTCGGGGGGGATCAGCCCCAGCATTTT	CASSIVGGDQPQHF
once	TRBD1	TRBJ1-1	14	TRBV29-1	TGCAGCGTCTGCGACCGACAGGGCAGCCTTGAAGCTTTCTTT	CSVCDRQGSLEAFF
NA	NA	TRBJ1-5	12	TRBV6-6	TGTGCCAGTACTATAAGCAATCAGCCCCAGCATTTT	CASTISNQPQHF
NA	TRBD1	TRBJ2-7	15	TRBV19	TGTGCCAGTAGGAGCGGACAGGGGCCAATCTACGAGCAGTACTTC	CASRSGQGPIYEQYF
NA	NA	TRBJ1-1	14	TRBV2	TGTGCCAGCAGTGACAGGGGTGTGAACACTGAAGCTTTCTTT	CASSDRGVNTEAFF
once	TRBD2	TRBJ2-7	18	TRBV13	TGTGCCAGCAGCTTTTGGGGATGGGGGAGGGCCGGATTCGACGAGCAGTACTTC	CASSFWGWGRAGFDEQYF
once	TRBD1	TRBJ1-5	19	TRBV7-3	TGTGCCAGCAGCTCGCAACCGTCGGACAGGGAGGATAGCAATCAGCCCCAGCATTTT	CASSSQPSDREDSNQPQHF
NA	TRBD1	TRBJ1-2	15	TRBV5-5	TGTGCCAGCAGCTTGGGCCCACAGGGGGCGAGTGGCTACACCTTC	CASSLGPQGASGYTF
NA	NA	TRBJ2-2	14	TRBV19	TGTGCCAGTACCCCTAGGCTGCACACCGGGGAGCTGTTTTTT	CASTPRLHTGELFF
NA	TRBD1	TRBJ2-7	17	TRBV28	TGTGCCAGCAGTGGGTATAGGGGCGGGACAGGGGCTGCCGAGCAGTACTTC	CASSGYRGGTGAAEQYF
NA	TRBD2	TRBJ2-1	15	TRBV5-1	TGCGCCAGCAGCTTCGGACTAGCGGGAGGGAATGAGCAGTTCTTC	CASSFGLAGGNEQFF
NA	TRBD2	TRBJ2-5	14	TRBV5-1	TGCGCCAGCACTCCTAGCGGGAGGAGGGAGACCCAGTACTTC	CASTPSGRRETQYF
NA	TRBD2	TRBJ2-1	15	TRBV4-1	TGCGCCAGCAGCCAAAGTCCCTTGGGGGGGGGTGAGCAGTTCTTC	CASSQSPLGGGEQFF
NA	TRBD1	TRBJ2-5	18	TRBV4-2	TGTGCCAGCAGCCAAGAAGGGAGACAGGGGGCGAGGGAAGAGACCCAGTACTTC	CASSQEGRQGAREETQYF
NA	TRBD2	TRBJ2-3	12	TRBV19	TGTGCCAGCGGGGGGGAATGGGATACGCAGTATTTT	CASGGEWDTQYF
NA	TRBD2	TRBJ2-1	17	TRBV7-2	TGTGCCAGCAGCTTAGGGGGCGGAGCGGGAGCTAACAATGAGCAGTTCTTC	CASSLGGGAGANNEQFF
NA	TRBD1	TRBJ2-7	12	TRBV13	TGTGCCAGCAGCCCGACAGGGTACGAGCAGTACTTC	CASSPTGYEQYF
NA	TRBD1	TRBJ2-7	12	TRBV28	TGTGCCAGTGGGACAGGGGTATTAGGGCAGTACTTC	CASGTGVLGQYF